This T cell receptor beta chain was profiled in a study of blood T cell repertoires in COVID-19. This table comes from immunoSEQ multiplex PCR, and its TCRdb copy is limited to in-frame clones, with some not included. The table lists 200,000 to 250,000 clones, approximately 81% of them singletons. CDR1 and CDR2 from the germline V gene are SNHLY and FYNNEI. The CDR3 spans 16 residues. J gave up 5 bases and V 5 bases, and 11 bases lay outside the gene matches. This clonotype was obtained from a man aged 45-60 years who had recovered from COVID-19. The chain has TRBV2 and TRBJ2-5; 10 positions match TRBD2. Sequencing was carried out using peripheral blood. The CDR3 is CASSLLAGGPPETQYF. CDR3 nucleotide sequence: TGTGCCAGCAGTCTTTTAGCGGGAGGCCCCCCGGAGACCCAGTACTTC. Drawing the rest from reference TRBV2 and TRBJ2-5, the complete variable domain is EPEVTQTPSHQVTQMGQEVILRCVPISNHLYFYWYRQILGQKVEFLVSFYNNEISEKSEIFDDQFSVERPDGSNFTLKIRSTKLEDSAMYFCASSLLAGGPPETQYFGPGTRLLVL.